Given below is one T cell receptor (beta chain) in context. Its antigen is not identified. The data were taken from a study of cytomegalovirus exposure and HLA in healthy donors. Study context: Within the Caucasian-associated ancestry cluster were 81% of the roughly 430 genotyped donors. Study-level findings and limits: The authors reported that TCR beta sequences could predict HLA-A and HLA-B alleles. These predictions were accurate for most subjects in the first cohort. As immune exposure information, only CMV serostatus was available.

Looked up from germline, CDR1 is MNHEY and CDR2 is SVGAGI. The CDR3 totals 14 residues. V was shortened by 6 bases and J by 5 bases, with 16 bases between the two germline ends. This PCR relied on a set of 60 Vbeta primers and 13 Jbeta primers. TCRdb keeps only in-frame clones here, not all; method: immunoSEQ multiplex PCR. This table holds 150,000 to 200,000 clones, 70% to 90% found once. This chain links TRBV6-5 with TRBJ1-2, with TRBD1 as a possible D gene (5 bases). This clonotype was obtained from a man younger than 30 in good health and CMV-seropositive. The sequencing input was PBMCs. The CDR3 sequence is CASSKRGSSYGYTF. The CDR3 nucleotides are TGTGCCAGCAGCAAACGGGGGAGCTCTTATGGCTACACCTTC.